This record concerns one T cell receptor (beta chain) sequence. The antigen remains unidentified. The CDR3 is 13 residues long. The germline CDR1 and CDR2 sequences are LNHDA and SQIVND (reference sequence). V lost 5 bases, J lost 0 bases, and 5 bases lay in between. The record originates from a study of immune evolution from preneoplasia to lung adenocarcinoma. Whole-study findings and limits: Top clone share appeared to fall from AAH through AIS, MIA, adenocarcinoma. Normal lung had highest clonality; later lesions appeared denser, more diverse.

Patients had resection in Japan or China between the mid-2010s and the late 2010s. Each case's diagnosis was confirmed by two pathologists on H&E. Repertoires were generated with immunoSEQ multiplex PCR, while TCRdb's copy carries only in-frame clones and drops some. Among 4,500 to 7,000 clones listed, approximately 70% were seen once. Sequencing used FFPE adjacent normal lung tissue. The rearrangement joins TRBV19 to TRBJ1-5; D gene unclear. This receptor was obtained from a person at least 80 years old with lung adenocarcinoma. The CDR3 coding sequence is TGTGCCAGTAGTTCCAATAGCAATCAGCCCCAGCATTTT. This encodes CASSSNSNQPQHF. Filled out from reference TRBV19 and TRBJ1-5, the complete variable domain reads DGGITQSPKYLFRKEGQNVTLSCEQNLNHDAMYWYRQDPGQGLRLIYYSQIVNDFQKGDIAEGYSVSREKKESFPLTVTSAQKNPTAFYLCASSSNSNQPQHFGDGTRLSIL.